This T cell receptor beta chain was identified in a study of neurological immune-mediated disorders. Study results and limitations: Grouping of repertoires by phylogeny put those of 18 of 34 multiple sclerosis patients into a single related-CDR3 cluster, a possible signature.

This clonotype has at least ten counts. What it binds is not known. 2 million unsorted PBMCs were stored in RNAlater at -80 °C before RNA extraction. TCRdb redid the calling of the 5' RACE reads with MiXCR, one entry per CDR3 protein. The sample has roughly 90,000 distinct CDR3 sequences; roughly 3.2% are singletons. The clonotype comes from a woman between 45 and 65 years old with multiple sclerosis. The specimen sequenced was PBMCs.

The CDR3 DNA reads TGTGCCAGCAGCTCCGTCAGGGGGAGGGATGGCTACACCTTC. As protein: CASSSVRGRDGYTF. The chain links TRBV11-2 to TRBJ1-2; 7 bases line up with TRBD1. The CDR3 is 14 residues long. Looked up from germline, CDR1 is SGHAT and CDR2 is FQNNGV. J was trimmed by 6 bases and V by 4 bases; bases with no gene match: 8.